This TCR beta chain was captured by sequencing in a study of blood T cell repertoires in COVID-19. Overall study context: Samples came from the United States, Italy and Spain, spanning acute and convalescent COVID-19. T cells, B-cell-depleted T cells, or PBMCs supplied cDNA or gDNA.

Assay used: immunoSEQ multiplex PCR; TCRdb lists only in-frame clones, some missing. Of about 370,000 clones listed, over 75% were seen once; the top ten hold less than 1.2%. V lost 2 bases, J lost 10 bases, and 11 bases lay in between. Germline CDR1 and CDR2: GTSNPN and SVGIG (reference sequence). This CDR3 is built from 11 residues. Residents of about two dozen US areas, aged roughly 18 to 89 years, made up the participants. V is TRBV30 and J is TRBJ1-1; the D is unclear. This TCR came from a man between 18 and 29 years old who had recovered from COVID-19. Sample: PBMCs or T cells enriched from blood (not recorded which). In DNA form, the CDR3 reads TGTGCCTGGAGTATTGAGATCGGAGCTTTCTTT. Translation gives CAWSIEIGAFF.